This TCR beta chain was recovered during a study of T-cell reconstitution after alpha-beta-depleted transplantation in children (dated by TCRdb to about 2016). About the investigation overall: Using TCR repertoire profiling, the study quantitatively followed how T-cell immune reconstitution unfolded in children after TCRalphabeta/CD19-depleted allogeneic hematopoietic cell transplantation.

From its cysteine to its phenylalanine, the CDR3 spans 15 amino acids. Only the CDR3 region is kept as DNA, spanning 45 bases read in frame from base 1. Trimming removed 4 bases from V and 1 base from J; the gene matches leave 1 base unexplained. CDR1 and CDR2 are read off the germline V gene (reference sequence) as PRHDT and FYEKMQ. In its sample, this clonotype was seen many times. The specificity of this receptor is unknown. No base quality values were provided; no much bigger clone lies one nucleotide off. Interpreted using the paper, the treatment or condition label stands for: allogeneic hematopoietic cell transplantation with graft depleted of TCRalphabeta T cells and CD19 B cells. The transplant recipients were children given TCRalphabeta/CD19-depleted allogeneic hematopoietic cell grafts. The library came from PCR. TCRdb records Illumina HiSeq 2500 as the sequencer. TCR library preparation used molecular barcoding, with unique molecular identifiers applied to normalize quantification of the TCRbeta repertoire. Using fastp at Q25 and MiXCR, TCRdb reprocessed the public reads and kept productive beta chains. CDR3 protein duplicates are merged, each entry listing the most common genes and DNA. This sample comprises over 450,000 distinct CDR3 sequences, more than 9% of them detected only once. Jointly, the top ten make up around 2% of the sample.

Findings and caveats that apply to the study as a whole: The apparently early recovery of alphabetaT-cell counts about two months after transplant reportedly depended on only several hundred rapidly expanded clones that came from non-depleted graft cells. In some patients, the high TCRbeta diversity seen at day 60 was put down to recipient T cells and intrathymic progenitors that had survived conditioning. Over subsequent months, a decline in hyperexpanded clone frequencies was noted, and after one year, T-cell counts and TCRbeta diversity were mostly ascribed to newly produced T cells.

The sequence links TRBV13 to TRBJ2-2; 9 of the junction bases match TRBD1. This receptor was taken from a child under 10 years old with inherited bone marrow failure, due to receive a stem cell transplant. The sample in question was PBMCs, obtained before TCRalphabeta/CD19-depleted stem cell transplant. The DNA reads as follows: TGTGCCAGCAGCTCGACAGGGGGGAACACCGGGGAGCTGTTTTTT. It specifies CASSSTGGNTGELFF.